This entry lists 26 T cell receptor beta chains sequenced from one sample in a study of molecular identifiers for immune sequencing clone quantification. TCRdb used MiXCR to reprocess the PCR reads, holding one entry per CDR3 protein. This table has about 70,000 distinct CDR3 sequences, around 18% appearing once. What was sequenced was naive CD8+ T cells from blood, with Jurkat cell RNA spiked in. Subset described: FACS-sorted CD8+CD4-CCR7+CD45RA+ naive T cells. These receptors originate from a human donor in good health. Some libraries in this study had Jurkat cell RNA spiked in.

This clonotype was seen only a few times. The gene calls are TRBV27 and TRBJ1-5; 10 bases map to TRBD1. J lost 2 bases, V lost 3 bases, and 1 base had no gene match. Germline-derived CDR1 and CDR2 are MNHEY and SMNVEV (reference sequence). This CDR3 has 15 residues. As DNA, the CDR3 is TGTGCCAGCAGTTTTGGGACAGGGGGCAATCAGCCCCAGCATTTT. This codes for CASSFGTGGNQPQHF.

This clonotype was picked up many times. The chain has TRBV29-1 and TRBJ2-1; possible D gene TRBD1, 6 bases. CDR1 SQVTM and CDR2 ANQGSEA come from the germline V gene. The ends were cut back, 4 bases at V and 0 bases at J, with 22 bases in the middle. The CDR3 loop spans 18 amino acids. The CDR3 protein is CSVGQGRRGPSSYNEQFF. The CDR3 nucleotides are TGCAGCGTTGGGCAGGGGCGGCGCGGACCAAGCTCCTACAATGAGCAGTTCTTC.

With respect to this clonotype: A junction end diverges from the germline sequence, so it may reflect a read error. The chain joins TRBV27 to TRBJ1-3, with TRBD1 matching 10 bases. This CDR3 is 15 amino acids long. Germline CDR1 MNHEY, CDR2 SMNVEV (reference sequence). Here the CDR3 reads CASSFGTGAGNIIYF. In DNA form, the CDR3 reads TGTGCCAGCAGTTTTGGGACAGGGGCTGGAAACATCATATATTTT.

This clonotype was counted at least ten times. The rearrangement links TRBV6-1 to TRBJ2-3; D unresolved. In germline, CDR1 is MNHNS, CDR2 SASEGT. The CDR3 has 15 amino acids. The V end lost 3 bases, the J end lost 3 bases, and 13 bases lay between the germline ends. The CDR3 loop reads CASSETPRSTDTQYF. In DNA form, the CDR3 reads TGTGCCAGCAGTGAGACACCCCGGTCTACAGATACGCAGTATTTT.

This clonotype was recorded a few times. This may be a read error, as it is one base from a much larger clone. The rearrangement links TRBV7-2 to TRBJ2-5; D might be TRBD1 or TRBD2, each matching 5 bases. The germline V and J ends were trimmed by 8 bases and 2 bases, with 18 bases remaining between them. CDR3 size: 15 residues. Germline V gene sequence: CDR1 SGHTA, CDR2 FQGNSA. Written as DNA, the CDR3 is TGTGCCAGCGGCCTTAACGGGACCGATCAAGAGACCCAGTACTTC. Its translation is CASGLNGTDQETQYF.

On this clonotype itself: A single base separates this from a much larger clone, so it may be a read error. The rearrangement uses TRBV7-3 and TRBJ2-7, with D possibly TRBD1 on 6 matching bases. The CDR3 contains 16 residues. From germline, CDR1 is SGHTA and CDR2 FQGTGA. In DNA form, the CDR3 reads TGTGCCAGCAGCTTAAGCTCATTGGACAGTTCCTACGGGCAGTACTTC. Residues: CASSLSSLDSSYGQYF.

A note on this clonotype: This sequence may be a read error, since a much larger clone differs from it by one base. V usage is TRBV10-3 and J usage is TRBJ2-7; 7 nucleotides align to TRBD1. In germline, CDR1 is ENHRY, CDR2 SYGVKD. The CDR3 is made up of 14 amino acids. Trimming at V came to 3 bases and at J to 4 bases, leaving 6 bases not matched to a gene. CDR3 coding DNA: TGTGCCATCAGTGATTTAGGCAGGGGGTACGAGCAGTACTTC. Encoded protein: CAISDLGRGYEQYF.

The table lists this clonotype with many counts. The J gene is TRBJ1-6, the V gene TRBV20-1; tentative D call: TRBD1 (6 bases). Trimming shortened V by 8 bases and J by 13 bases, and 12 bases separated the two germline ends. From germline, CDR1 is DFQATT and CDR2 SNEGSKA (reference sequence). The CDR3 is made up of 10 amino acids. The CDR3 DNA sequence: TGCAGTACTCCAGGGGTGCCCCTCCACTTT. Amino acids: CSTPGVPLHF.

This clonotype was found many times. V usage is TRBV6-5 and J usage is TRBJ1-4, with 8 bases identical to TRBD1. The CDR3 totals 17 residues. Germline values: CDR1 MNHEY, CDR2 SVGAGI. V lost 7 bases to trimming and J lost 0 bases; unmatched junction nucleotides: 10. As DNA, the CDR3 is TGTGCCAGCACCAAGACGCACAGGGGGTCAACTAATGAAAAACTGTTTTTT. As protein: CASTKTHRGSTNEKLFF.

On this clonotype: A much larger clonotype is one base distant, so this may be a read error. The chain is built from TRBV6-1 and TRBJ2-1; perhaps TRBD2 as D (5 bases). The germline CDR1 and CDR2 sequences are MNHNS and SASEGT. The length of the CDR3 is 14 residues. The CDR3 DNA reads as TGTGCCCGCAGTGCCCTAGCAGAATACAATGAGCAGTTCTTC. Protein product: CARSALAEYNEQFF.

To note about this clonotype: One end of the junction does not line up with germline, which may come from a read error. V gene TRBV9 combines with J gene TRBJ2-7; perhaps TRBD1 as D (5 bases). Looked up from germline, CDR1 is SGDLS and CDR2 is YYNGEE. The length of the CDR3 is 14 residues. The CDR3 sequence is CASRVGEDSYEQYF. In DNA form, the CDR3 reads TGTGCCAGCCGCGTAGGGGAAGACTCCTACGAGCAGTACTTC.

V usage is TRBV6-5 and J usage is TRBJ2-2, with D hard to call. The CDR3 sequence is 14 residues long. Germline V gives CDR1 MNHEY, CDR2 SVGAGI. The V end lost 4 bases, the J end lost 1 base, and 7 bases lay between the germline ends. The CDR3 nucleotides are TGTGCCAGCAGTTTATACAAGAACACCGGGGAGCTGTTTTTT. Its translation: CASSLYKNTGELFF.

This clonotype was detected only a few times. Since a much larger clone is just one base distant, this may be a read error. Here the CDR3 reads CASGQEGHYTDTQYF. The CDR3 nucleotides are TGTGCCAGCGGCCAAGAAGGACACTATACAGATACGCAGTATTTT. The chain uses TRBV14 and TRBJ2-3, with a tentative D call TRBD1 (5 bases). The CDR3 loop spans 15 amino acids. Germline assignment: CDR1 SGHDN and CDR2 FVKESK.

The genes are TRBV5-6 and TRBJ2-1; 11 positions agree with TRBD2. The germline V gene has CDR1 SGHDT and CDR2 YYEEEE. CDR3 size: 22 residues. The V and J ends lost 4 bases and 0 bases, in that order; junction bases with no gene match: 21. The CDR3 loop is CASSLRRDTQTSGISSYNEQFF. The CDR3 DNA reads TGTGCCAGCAGCCTCCGGCGGGACACCCAGACTAGCGGGATCAGCTCCTACAATGAGCAGTTCTTC.

Concerning this clonotype: One junction end does not reproduce the germline sequence, and a read error may be involved. The rearrangement uses TRBV7-8 and TRBJ2-7; D unresolved. Germline-derived CDR1 and CDR2 are SGHVS and FQNEAQ. CDR3 length: 16 amino acids. CDR3 bases: TGTGCCAGCGGCTTAGAAGACCAACAGACTGGGAACGAGCAGTACTTC. Translating gives CASGLEDQQTGNEQYF.

This clonotype has at least ten counts. This chain connects TRBV11-2 to TRBJ2-1; D call uncertain. V dropped 5 bases and J dropped 7 bases, with 9 bases sitting between them. The CDR3 runs to 12 residues. Per germline, CDR1 SGHAT and CDR2 FQNNGV. CDR3 sequence reads: CASSSLGNEQFF. The CDR3 DNA is TGTGCCAGCAGCAGCCTGGGGAATGAGCAGTTCTTC.

On this clonotype itself: This may be a read error: a much more frequent sequence differs by one nucleotide. This chain links TRBV2 with TRBJ2-5, with 9 bases fitting TRBD2. Germline lookup yields CDR1 SNHLY and CDR2 FYNNEI. The CDR3 sequence is 17 residues long. DNA for the CDR3: TGTGCCGGCAGTGAAGCCCGAAGCGGGAGGTCCCAAGAGACCCAGTACTTC. This codes for CAGSEARSGRSQETQYF. The full variable domain, completed using reference TRBV2 and TRBJ2-5, is EPEVTQTPSHQVTQMGQEVILRCVPISNHLYFYWYRQILGQKVEFLVSFYNNEISEKSEIFDDQFSVERPDGSNFTLKIRSTKLEDSAMYFCAGSEARSGRSQETQYFGPGTRLLVL.

Many counts were recorded for this clonotype. The chain combines TRBV5-6 with TRBJ2-1; the D gene is possibly TRBD2 (6 bases). Germline lookup yields CDR1 SGHDT and CDR2 YYEEEE. The CDR3 sequence is 17 residues long. The ends were cut back, 5 bases at V and 0 bases at J, with 18 bases in the middle. The CDR3 reads CASRDLYRDSSYNEQFF. Here the CDR3 DNA reads TGTGCCAGCAGGGACCTGTACCGGGACTCCTCCTACAATGAGCAGTTCTTC.

Worth noting for this clonotype: A much larger clone differs from this one at a single base, so this may be a read error. The J gene is TRBJ2-2, the V gene TRBV7-6; D is perhaps TRBD2 (6 bases). Looked up from germline, CDR1 is SGHVS and CDR2 is FNYEAQ. The CDR3 is 14 amino acids. This CDR3 is CASSLGGNTGELCF. The CDR3 nucleotides are TGTGCCAGCAGCTTAGGCGGGAACACCGGGGAGCTGTGTTTT.

The sample holds a few counts of this clonotype. This sequence joins TRBV7-9 and TRBJ2-2, with D uncertain. The CDR3 runs to 14 residues. Between the trimmed V and J ends, which lost 1 base and 4 bases, there was a span of 7 bases. The germline V gene has CDR1 SEHNR and CDR2 FQNEAQ (reference sequence). The CDR3 sequence: CASSLGRATGELFF. The CDR3 DNA reads as TGTGCCAGCAGCTTAGGCAGAGCCACCGGGGAGCTGTTTTTT.

This clonotype has ten or more counts. The V call is TRBV11-2, the J call TRBJ2-1; 9 nucleotides align to TRBD2. This CDR3 spans 17 amino acids. Per germline, CDR1 SGHAT and CDR2 FQNNGV. Unmatched junction bases numbered 8, after V lost 1 base and J lost 4 bases. The CDR3: CASSLGMTSGVYNEQFF. The CDR3 DNA reads as TGTGCCAGCAGCTTAGGGATGACTAGCGGAGTGTACAATGAGCAGTTCTTC. The full variable domain, its missing parts supplied by reference TRBV11-2 and TRBJ2-1, is EAGVAQSPRYKIIEKRQSVAFWCNPISGHATLYWYQQILGQGPKLLIQFQNNGVVDDSQLPKDRFSAERLKGVDSTLKIQPAKLEDSAVYLCASSLGMTSGVYNEQFFGPGTRLTVL.

DNA for the CDR3: TGTGCCAGCAGCTTGGGCGTGGTCAATCACAATGAGCAGTTCTTC. Encoded protein: CASSLGVVNHNEQFF. This rearrangement joins TRBV6-6 to TRBJ2-1; D not resolved. The V gene's germline CDR1 is MNHNY and CDR2 SVGAGI (reference sequence). V was clipped by 6 bases and J by 5 bases, with 17 bases between them. CDR3 length: 15 amino acids.

This clonotype was seen ten or more times. The rearrangement uses TRBV28 and TRBJ2-2, with 7 bases lining up with TRBD1. The CDR3 extends over 15 amino acids. Unmatched junction bases numbered 7, after V lost 6 bases and J lost 3 bases. Germline lookup yields CDR1 MDHEN and CDR2 SYDVKM. Here the CDR3 DNA reads TGTGCCAGCAGCTCCGGGACAGACTACACCGGGGAGCTGTTTTTT. Protein: CASSSGTDYTGELFF.

This clonotype has at least ten counts. The chain couples TRBV19 to TRBJ1-1; 7 bases fit TRBD1. Per germline, CDR1 LNHDA and CDR2 SQIVND (reference sequence). The CDR3 runs to 15 residues. J lost 1 base, V lost 6 bases, and 8 bases had no gene match. The CDR3 reads CASRKQGFGNTEAFF. Written as DNA, the CDR3 is TGTGCCAGTAGGAAACAGGGGTTCGGGAACACTGAAGCTTTCTTT. The whole variable domain, remainder taken from reference TRBV19 and TRBJ1-1, is DGGITQSPKYLFRKEGQNVTLSCEQNLNHDAMYWYRQDPGQGLRLIYYSQIVNDFQKGDIAEGYSVSREKKESFPLTVTSAQKNPTAFYLCASRKQGFGNTEAFFGQGTRLTVV.

Regarding this clonotype: This may come from a read error, since a much larger clone is one base off. The chain links TRBV6-6 to TRBJ2-1; perhaps TRBD2 as D (6 bases). This CDR3 has 16 amino acids. The germline V and J ends were trimmed by 0 bases and 3 bases, with 12 bases remaining between them. Per germline, CDR1 MNHNY and CDR2 SVGAGI (reference sequence). Here the CDR3 reads CASSYSREVFYNEQFF. CDR3 bases: TGTGCCAGCAGTTACTCTAGGGAGGTATTCTACAATGAGCAGTTCTTC.

To note about this clonotype: This may come from a read error, since a much larger clone is one base off. The CDR3 sequence is CASSLTGTRSEQFF. CDR3 nucleotide sequence: TGTGCCAGCAGCTTAACGGGCACTCGGAGTGAGCAGTTCTTC. The V and J genes are TRBV7-3 and TRBJ2-1; D remains ambiguous. The germline V and J ends were trimmed by 0 bases and 9 bases, with 12 bases remaining between them. Germline CDR1 is SGHTA and CDR2 is FQGTGA. CDR3 length: 14 residues.